A single sample is the source of the 8 T cell receptor beta chains below, sequenced in a study of T cells expressing NK-cell markers. TCRdb reprocessed the 5' RACE reads, keeping one entry per CDR3 protein, no DNA. This sample contains some 600,000 distinct CDR3 sequences. Sequences were obtained from blood T cells: a sorted CD56 or NKG2C T cell subset, CD4+ or CD8+ T cells, or bulk PBMC T cells (not recorded which). These receptor sequences come from a man aged 18 to 29 in good health.

The chain has TRBV12-3 or TRBV12-4 and TRBJ2-3. The CDR3 runs 14 residues. This CDR3 reads CASSVAENTDTQYF.

V usage is TRBV20-1 and J usage is TRBJ2-1; as DNA is missing, the TRBD1 call by TCRdb cannot be tested. CDR1 DFQATT and CDR2 SNEGSKA come from the germline V gene (reference sequence). The CDR3 loop spans 15 amino acids. The CDR3 here is CSVDVPGQGLGEQFF.

This chain connects TRBV24-1 to TRBJ2-1. The length of the CDR3 is 15 residues. Per the germline V gene, CDR1 is KGHDR and CDR2 is SFDVKD. The CDR3 here is CATSDDRGSYNEQFF.

The chain employs TRBV20-1 and TRBJ2-1; checking the TCRdb D call of TRBD2 is not possible without DNA. The CDR3 spans 14 residues. Germline V gene sequence: CDR1 DFQATT, CDR2 SNEGSKA (reference sequence). The CDR3 loop is CSASGTRVRNEQFF.

The V and J genes are TRBV5-1 and TRBJ2-3; with no DNA, the TCRdb D assignment of TRBD1 cannot be verified. The CDR3 is 14 amino acids. The V gene's germline CDR1 is SGHRS and CDR2 YFSETQ. The chain's CDR3 is CASSENRGADTQYF.

V and J are TRBV5-5 and TRBJ2-3. Germline loops: CDR1 SGHKS, CDR2 YYEKEE (reference sequence). This CDR3 spans 15 amino acids. The CDR3 loop is CASSLLDSRTDTQYF.

The rearrangement joins TRBV29-1 to TRBJ2-3. CDR1 is SQVTM and CDR2 is ANQGSEA in the germline V gene. The CDR3 extends over 14 amino acids. CDR3 region: CSVGAAYSTDTQYF.

The chain recombines TRBV6-5 with TRBJ1-1; TCRdb's D gene call, TRBD1, goes unchecked for lack of DNA. Germline V CDR1 and CDR2: MNHEY, SVGAGI. This CDR3 is 11 amino acids long. The CDR3 protein is CASKTPGEAFF.